The present T cell receptor (beta chain) was sequenced within a study of cytotoxic CD8 clonotypes in ibrutinib-treated CLL. As for the study in general: Partial response occurred in about 25 patients and complete response in 2; at median about 6 years, about 14 remained remitted and roughly 12 progressed.

The germline gives CDR1 MNHEY, CDR2 SVGAGI. This CDR3 contains 13 residues. Trimming shortened V by 8 bases and J by 4 bases, and 14 bases separated the two germline ends. Study-wide points: Public clonotypes, found uncommonly, either contracted or stayed stable on treatment. Clonality measured at baseline exceeded age-matched healthy donors, tracking circulating CD8+ T-cell counts.

Investigators sought sequencing depths of between 1 in 200,000 and 1 in 1 million T cells. Sequencing used immunoSEQ multiplex PCR; TCRdb keeps in-frame clones, though not all of them. This table holds more than 140,000 clones, approximately 75% found once. With respect to this clone: Its antigen is currently unknown.

The sample was PBMCs, taken after 12 months of ibrutinib treatment. The chain couples TRBV6-5 to TRBJ1-1, with D maybe TRBD1 (6 bases). This TCR came from a human donor with chronic lymphocytic leukemia. The DNA of the CDR3 is TGTGCCAGCTACAGGGAAGGAGGCACTGAAGCTTTCTTT. It is translated as CASYREGGTEAFF.